This TCR beta chain appears in the sequencing data of a study of T cell changes during pregnancy in multiple sclerosis (dated by TCRdb to between 2019 and 2020). Notes on the research overall: The study looked at changes in the T cell repertoire across pregnancy in women with multiple sclerosis.

Note on this clone: Its target antigen remains unknown. Per-base quality was not reported, and no clone a single base away is much larger than it.

The germline V and J ends show losses of 3 bases and 6 bases respectively, and no gene match explains 2 bases of the junction. The germline V gene sets CDR1 to MDHEN and CDR2 to SYDVKM. The CDR3 runs 13 residues from the cysteine to the phenylalanine. The entry retains the CDR3 DNA only, 39 bases that are in frame from base 1. Library prep was done by the immunoSEQ multiplex PCR assay. Entries here come from immuneACCESS through TCRdb and include only in-frame sequences with V and J called. Some clones fail to appear in such tables; in the studies checked, an unresolved V gene covers under half of the shortfall, and the cause of the remainder is unknown. In all, the sample holds 50,000 to 75,000 clones, and about 93% of those were seen once. The top ten clonotypes cover around 3% of the sample.

The clonotype originates from a female donor in good health, enrolled as a control in a pregnancy study. The rearranged segments are TRBV28 and TRBJ1-1, and TRBD1 aligns with 9 junction nucleotides. Sequences were derived from peripheral blood, sampled in the third trimester of pregnancy. The CDR3 here reads CASSLTGGAEAFF. The sequenced DNA is TGTGCCAGCAGTTTGACAGGGGGTGCTGAAGCTTTCTTT.